Each of the 22 T cell receptor beta chains below was sequenced from the same sample in a study of T-cell memory formation after mild COVID-19. TCRdb passed the 5' RACE reads through MiXCR, listing each CDR3 protein once. The data contain 350,000 to 500,000 distinct CDR3 sequences, 20% of them singletons. The specimen was PBMCs or a T cell subset sorted from them (not recorded which). The origin of the receptors is an adult woman who had mild COVID-19 (a few samples of this study predate the infection). Cell type and time point are not known.

This clonotype showed up just a few times. This chain connects TRBV24-1 to TRBJ2-3; D not certain. Per germline, CDR1 KGHDR and CDR2 SFDVKD. The CDR3 is made up of 14 amino acids. V was shortened by 5 bases and J by 1 base, with 9 bases between the two germline ends. The CDR3 region has the DNA TGTGCCACCAGTGTTGCTTGGGGCACAGATACGCAGTATTTT. This encodes CATSVAWGTDTQYF.

The chain links TRBV5-8 to TRBJ2-1; 7 positions match TRBD1. Germline V gene data show CDR1 as SGHTS and CDR2 as YDEGEE. V dropped 4 bases and J dropped 8; count of bases not matched to a gene: 9. The CDR3 loop spans 14 amino acids. In DNA, the CDR3 is TGTGCCAGCAGCCCGAGACAGGGCCGAGATGAGCAGTTCTTC. It codes for CASSPRQGRDEQFF.

The chain joins TRBV4-2 to TRBJ2-1; D remains unclear. Trimming cost V 3 bases and J 0 bases, with 9 bases left between them. CDR3 size: 15 residues. The germline V gene has CDR1 LGHNA and CDR2 YNFKEQ. DNA of the CDR3: TGTGCCAGCAGCCAGGCTCGCAGCTCCTACAATGAGCAGTTCTTC. Protein sequence: CASSQARSSYNEQFF.

The chain recombines TRBV7-9 with TRBJ2-4; 8 bases line up with TRBD1. There are 15 residues in the CDR3. Germline CDR1 is SEHNR and CDR2 is FQNEAQ (reference sequence). The ends lost 5 bases at V and 4 bases at J; junction bases unmatched: 7. CDR3 residues: CASSLTGERKNIQYF. The CDR3 coding sequence is TGTGCCAGCAGCCTGACAGGGGAGAGAAAAAACATTCAGTACTTC.

The V call is TRBV19, the J call TRBJ1-5, with D maybe TRBD1 (6 bases). Germline lookup yields CDR1 LNHDA and CDR2 SQIVND (reference sequence). Trimming took 5 bases from V and 3 from J, leaving 11 bases between them. The CDR3 runs 14 residues. CDR3 in amino acids: CASSPRDINQPQHF. CDR3 DNA sequence: TGTGCCAGTAGTCCGCGGGACATCAATCAGCCCCAGCATTTT.

The chain joins TRBV5-5 to TRBJ1-1; 8 positions agree with TRBD1. The CDR3 is made up of 17 amino acids. Looked up from germline, CDR1 is SGHKS and CDR2 is YYEKEE (reference sequence). V trimming: 5 bases; J trimming: 3 bases; junction bases outside the gene matches: 15. Here the CDR3 reads CASSKAGTGVGDTEAFF. In nucleotides, the CDR3 is TGTGCCAGCAGTAAGGCCGGGACAGGCGTTGGAGACACTGAAGCTTTCTTT. Full variable domain (remainder filled in from reference TRBV5-5 and TRBJ1-1): DAGVTQSPTHLIKTRGQQVTLRCSPISGHKSVSWYQQVLGQGPQFIFQYYEKEERGRGNFPDRFSARQFPNYSSELNVNALLLGDSALYLCASSKAGTGVGDTEAFFGQGTRLTVV.

The rearrangement uses TRBV29-1 and TRBJ2-3; 13 bases agree with TRBD2. The CDR3 covers 15 residues. CDR1 and CDR2 from the germline V gene are SQVTM and ANQGSEA. Unmatched junction bases numbered 2, after V lost 4 bases and J lost 1 base. CDR3 sequence (DNA): TGCAGCGTTGGTGGGACTAGCGGGGGCACAGATACGCAGTATTTT. Amino acid sequence: CSVGGTSGGTDTQYF.

A few counts support this clonotype. The V and J genes are TRBV5-1 and TRBJ2-2, with D perhaps matching TRBD1 (7 bases). The CDR3 spans 16 residues. The germline V and J ends were trimmed by 4 bases and 7 bases, with 20 bases remaining between them. CDR1 and CDR2 (germline): SGHRS, YFSETQ. CDR3: CASSIPTGTGGGELFF. CDR3 sequence (DNA): TGCGCCAGCAGCATCCCGACAGGGACTGGCGGCGGGGAGCTGTTTTTT.

The V gene is TRBV7-9, the J gene TRBJ2-5; possible D gene TRBD1, 6 bases. The V gene lost 1 base and the J gene lost 3 bases, with 12 bases spanning the gap. Germline lookup yields CDR1 SEHNR and CDR2 FQNEAQ (reference sequence). The CDR3 totals 15 residues. The CDR3 is CASSLGQVSKETQYF. As DNA, the CDR3 is TGTGCCAGCAGCTTAGGACAGGTATCGAAAGAGACCCAGTACTTC.

This clonotype was seen a handful of times. This chain's CDR3 is CASRAGGEQFF. The DNA for the CDR3 is TGTGCCAGCAGAGCGGGGGGGGAGCAGTTCTTC. The rearrangement links TRBV7-9 to TRBJ2-1; 10 nucleotides match TRBD2. Germline values: CDR1 SEHNR, CDR2 FQNEAQ (reference sequence). The CDR3 runs to 11 residues. J gave up 10 bases and V 6 bases, and 0 bases lay outside the gene matches.

The rearrangement links TRBV7-2 to TRBJ2-5; D call uncertain. Germline V gene sequence: CDR1 SGHTA, CDR2 FQGNSA. There are 15 residues in the CDR3. With 3 bases removed from V and 4 bases from J, the gap between germline ends came to 15 bases. CDR3 protein: CASSFLPGYGETQYF. The CDR3 DNA reads as TGTGCCAGCAGCTTCCTCCCCGGGTATGGAGAGACCCAGTACTTC.

This clonotype has a single count. The V and J genes are TRBV10-3 and TRBJ1-4, with TRBD1 matching over 7 bases. The length of the CDR3 is 15 residues. J was trimmed by 12 bases and V by 8 bases; bases with no gene match: 18. The germline CDR1 and CDR2 sequences are ENHRY and SYGVKD. DNA of the CDR3: TGTGCCATCTCATCAGTGGGGACAGCCGGCAAGGAACTGTTTTTT. It translates to CAISSVGTAGKELFF.

This clonotype was found a few times. The rearrangement joins TRBV29-1 to TRBJ1-2; TRBD1 agrees at 10 bases. The trim removed 6 bases at V and 5 bases at J, leaving 15 bases unmatched. There are 16 residues in the CDR3. The germline gives CDR1 SQVTM, CDR2 ANQGSEA. DNA for the CDR3: TGCAGCGTCCCATGGATAGAACGGACAGGGGGATATGGCTACACCTTC. Its protein is CSVPWIERTGGYGYTF.

CDR3 loop: CASSLVPETGDTQYF. The CDR3 DNA follows: TGCGCCAGCAGCTTGGTACCGGAGACAGGAGATACGCAGTATTTT. J is TRBJ2-3 and V is TRBV5-1, with D perhaps matching TRBD1 (6 bases). This CDR3 has 15 amino acids. CDR1 is SGHRS, CDR2 YFSETQ, per germline. Trimming took 0 bases from V and 5 from J, leaving 13 bases between them.

The V gene is TRBV7-6, the J gene TRBJ1-4, with 9 positions matching TRBD1. With V trimmed by 4 bases and J by 6 bases, 6 bases remained unmatched. The CDR3 spans 15 residues. Germline CDR1 and CDR2: SGHVS and FNYEAQ. The CDR3 region has the DNA TGTGCCAGCAGCTCCGGACAGGGGTGGGATGAAAAACTGTTTTTT. As protein: CASSSGQGWDEKLFF.

In this sample, this clonotype turned up a few times. V is TRBV12-3 or TRBV12-4 and J is TRBJ1-1; D gene ambiguous. The CDR3 covers 14 residues. V was shortened by 3 bases and J by 5 bases, with 13 bases between the two germline ends. The CDR3 sequence is CASSFESRETEAFF. CDR3 coding DNA: TGTGCCAGCAGTTTCGAGTCCCGAGAGACTGAAGCTTTCTTT.

V and J are TRBV24-1 and TRBJ2-1, with 9 bases matching TRBD1. In germline, CDR1 is KGHDR, CDR2 SFDVKD. With V trimmed by 4 bases and J by 6 bases, 3 bases remained unmatched. The CDR3 loop spans 14 amino acids. The CDR3 bases are TGTGCCACCAGTGACCTGACAGGGGGCAATGAGCAGTTCTTC. Its translation is CATSDLTGGNEQFF.

The J gene is TRBJ2-3, the V gene TRBV30; no definite D call. Trimming removed 2 bases from V and 0 bases from J, with 12 bases in between. Germline-derived CDR1 and CDR2 are GTSNPN and SVGIG (reference sequence). The CDR3 is made up of 15 amino acids. The CDR3 reads CAWSPTFSSTDTQYF. The CDR3 nucleotides read TGTGCCTGGAGTCCAACGTTTTCCAGCACAGATACGCAGTATTTT. Together with reference TRBV30 and TRBJ2-3, the CDR3 gives the full variable domain: SQTIHQWPATLVQPVGSPLSLECTVEGTSNPNLYWYRQAAGRGLQLLFYSVGIGQISSEVPQNLSASRPQDRQFILSSKKLLLSDSGFYLCAWSPTFSSTDTQYFGPGTRLTVL.

In this sample, this clonotype turned up a few times. The chain links TRBV30 to TRBJ2-7; D is perhaps TRBD1 or TRBD2 (5 bases each). Trimming stripped 1 base from V and 6 bases from J, with 16 bases between. This CDR3 region has 14 residues. Germline V gene sequence: CDR1 GTSNPN, CDR2 SVGIG (reference sequence). The chain's CDR3 is CAWSGQTGYLEQYF. The CDR3 DNA is TGTGCCTGGAGTGGACAGACGGGGTATCTCGAGCAGTACTTC.

This clonotype appeared many times. The chain links TRBV7-6 to TRBJ2-7; D is uncertain. CDR3 length equals 11 residues. Per the germline V gene, CDR1 is SGHVS and CDR2 is FNYEAQ. Trimming shortened V by 2 bases and J by 5 bases, and 4 bases separated the two germline ends. The DNA for the CDR3 is TGTGCCAGCAGCTTATCCCACGAGCAGTACTTC. Translating gives CASSLSHEQYF.

This clonotype has at least ten counts. The J gene is TRBJ1-1, the V gene TRBV20-1, with D hard to call. CDR3 length: 14 residues. V gave up 5 bases and J gave up 8 bases, with 21 bases separating them. Germline CDR1 and CDR2: DFQATT and SNEGSKA (reference sequence). This CDR3 reads CSASRRVPFPEAFF. The CDR3 bases are TGCAGTGCTTCCAGACGAGTCCCCTTCCCGGAAGCTTTCTTT.

This clonotype occurred once. The chain combines TRBV12-5 with TRBJ2-1, with 7 bases matching TRBD1. This CDR3 contains 19 residues. The V gene end was trimmed by 7 bases and the J gene end by 4 bases; junction bases not matched to a gene: 22. CDR1 LGHNT and CDR2 FRNRAP come from the germline V gene. DNA of the CDR3: TGTGCTAGTGCCCAAGGACAGGATGGCGCCCCCTGGGTGTACAATGAGCAGTTCTTC. Translated: CASAQGQDGAPWVYNEQFF.